Presented here are 21 T cell receptor beta chains from one specimen sequenced in a study of OX40 agonist ivuxolimab in advanced cancers. The protocol was immunoSEQ multiplex PCR, while the TCRdb copy is restricted to in-frame clones and leaves out a portion. The sample consists of around 60,000 clones, roughly 87% of them appearing once. The input for sequencing was CD4+ or CD8+ T cells sorted from blood, taken in a trial of the OX40 agonist ivuxolimab. The receptors here all came from an adult with an advanced solid tumor such as melanoma, head and neck, liver or kidney cancer.

The chain joins TRBV21-1 to TRBJ1-2; the D call of TRBD1 is as the table states it, not checked on the DNA. TRBV21-1 is termed a pseudogene. The length of the CDR3 is 12 residues. CDR3 nucleotide sequence: TGTGCCAGCAACCAGGGGACGTATGGCTACACCTTC. Protein sequence: CASNQGTYGYTF.

The table lists this clone with a few counts. This chain uses TRBV4-1 with TRBJ1-6; 10 bases are a match to TRBD1. V lost 3 bases, J lost 6 bases, and 2 bases stayed unmatched. This CDR3 region has 15 residues. Germline-derived CDR1 and CDR2 are MGHRA and YSYEKL. The CDR3 sequence is CASSQTGGLNSPLHF. The CDR3 DNA is TGCGCCAGCAGCCAGACAGGGGGCCTTAATTCACCCCTCCACTTT.

This sequence joins TRBV9 and TRBJ2-1, with D tentatively TRBD1 (5 bases). Per germline, CDR1 SGDLS and CDR2 YYNGEE. The CDR3 length is 16 residues. The V gene lost 0 bases and the J gene lost 7 bases, with 17 bases spanning the gap. The DNA of the CDR3 is TGTGCCAGCAGCGTAGTAGGACACCCAGGTTTTAATGAGCAGTTCTTC. Its translation is CASSVVGHPGFNEQFF.

The CDR3 sequence is CASSLSLAGANVLTF. The CDR3 DNA is TGTGCCAGCAGTTTATCGTTGGCTGGGGCCAACGTCCTGACTTTC. V gene TRBV27 combines with J gene TRBJ2-6; D is uncertain. The CDR3 spans 15 residues. From germline, CDR1 is MNHEY and CDR2 SMNVEV (reference sequence). Trimming pared 0 bases from V and 2 bases from J, leaving 5 bases between. The whole variable domain, remainder taken from reference TRBV27 and TRBJ2-6, is EAQVTQNPRYLITVTGKKLTVTCSQNMNHEYMSWYRQDPGLGLRQIYYSMNVEVTDKGDVPEGYKVSRKEKRNFPLILESPSPNQTSLYFCASSLSLAGANVLTFGAGSRLTVL.

The chain links TRBV7-3 to TRBJ2-1; 11 bases map to TRBD2. The junction had 17 bases not matched to a gene; V was cut back by 6 bases and J by 4 bases. Per the germline V gene, CDR1 is SGHTA and CDR2 is FQGTGA. This CDR3 is 19 amino acids long. The DNA for the CDR3 is TGTGCCAGCAGTCCCGACAGTTTTAGCGGGAGGGAAATATACAATGAGCAGTTCTTC. It is translated as CASSPDSFSGREIYNEQFF.

This chain connects TRBV18 to TRBJ2-3; 7 nucleotides match TRBD1. This CDR3 has 15 amino acids. V dropped 2 bases and J dropped 2; count of bases not matched to a gene: 4. Germline-derived CDR1 and CDR2 are KGHSH and LQKENI. This CDR3 is CASSPTGQTTDTQYF. Here the CDR3 DNA reads TGTGCCAGCTCACCAACGGGACAGACCACAGATACGCAGTATTTT. The variable domain in full, completed from reference TRBV18 and TRBJ2-3, reads NAGVMQNPRHLVRRRGQEARLRCSPMKGHSHVYWYRQLPEEGLKFMVYLQKENIIDESGMPKERFSAEFPKEGPSILRIQQVVRGDSAAYFCASSPTGQTTDTQYFGPGTRLTVL.

Here the CDR3 DNA reads TGCGCCAGCAGCTTGGAAGTCAGGGTTGGCACAGATACGCAGTATTTT. Protein sequence: CASSLEVRVGTDTQYF. V and J are TRBV5-1 and TRBJ2-3, with D possibly matching TRBD1 (5 bases). V gave up 0 bases and J gave up 1 base, with 12 bases separating them. The CDR3 sequence is 16 residues long. Per germline, CDR1 SGHRS and CDR2 YFSETQ.

This chain links TRBV7-3 with TRBJ2-3; 8 bases are a match to TRBD1. The V gene's germline CDR1 is SGHTA and CDR2 FQGTGA. The CDR3 is 13 residues long. J lost 6 bases, V lost 6 bases, and 5 bases had no gene match. The CDR3 loop is CASRGTGVDTQYF. The CDR3 coding sequence is TGTGCCAGCAGAGGGACAGGCGTGGATACGCAGTATTTT.

The chain combines TRBV19 with TRBJ2-1; TRBD1 might be the D (6 bases). Trimming shortened V by 5 bases and J by 6 bases, and 14 bases separated the two germline ends. The CDR3 is made up of 14 amino acids. Germline-derived CDR1 and CDR2 are LNHDA and SQIVND (reference sequence). DNA of the CDR3: TGTGCCAGTAGTCAGACAGGTGGGCCCAATGAGCAGTTCTTC. This encodes CASSQTGGPNEQFF.

This clone was recorded a few times. This chain joins TRBV7-3 and TRBJ1-2; 12 bases are a match to TRBD1. CDR1 and CDR2 from the germline V gene are SGHTA and FQGTGA. V was pared by 5 bases and J by 6 bases, with 7 bases of the junction left unmatched. The CDR3 has 15 amino acids. For the CDR3, the DNA is TGTGCCAGCAGCATAGGGACAGGGGGCTTCGATGGCTACACCTTC. It yields the protein CASSIGTGGFDGYTF.

V usage is TRBV7-9 and J usage is TRBJ2-7; 7 positions agree with TRBD1. This CDR3 is built from 15 residues. J gave up 2 bases and V 5 bases, and 9 bases lay outside the gene matches. The V gene's germline CDR1 is SEHNR and CDR2 FQNEAQ (reference sequence). As DNA, the CDR3 is TGTGCCAGCAGCAGCAACAGGGGCTTCCCCTACGAGCAGTACTTC. Amino acids: CASSSNRGFPYEQYF.

The V and J genes are TRBV28 and TRBJ1-1; possible D gene TRBD1, 6 bases. Germline V lookup: CDR1 MDHEN, CDR2 SYDVKM. The CDR3 is 14 residues long. The V end was cut by 7 bases, the J end by 3 bases, with 15 bases between. The CDR3 here is CASTTGSWDTEAFF. The CDR3 region has the DNA TGTGCCAGCACAACAGGGTCTTGGGACACTGAAGCTTTCTTT.

The chain joins TRBV14 to TRBJ2-5; D is undetermined. The V end lost 4 bases, the J end lost 7 bases, and 19 bases lay between the germline ends. The CDR3 has 15 amino acids. Germline lookup yields CDR1 SGHDN and CDR2 FVKESK. This CDR3 reads CASSPLLAVPGTQYF. The DNA of the CDR3 is TGTGCCAGCAGCCCCCTTCTGGCGGTCCCCGGGACCCAGTACTTC.

The chain is built from TRBV7-2 and TRBJ1-3; 8 positions match TRBD1. This CDR3 has 15 residues. Germline CDR1 SGHTA, CDR2 FQGNSA. Unmatched junction bases numbered 5, after V lost 5 bases and J lost 2 bases. CDR3 nucleotides: TGTGCCAGCAGCGTAACAGGGGGAACTGGAAACACCATATATTTT. Translating it yields CASSVTGGTGNTIYF. Variable domain in full (rest from reference TRBV7-2 and TRBJ1-3): GAGVSQSPSNKVTEKGKDVELRCDPISGHTALYWYRQSLGQGLEFLIYFQGNSAPDKSGLPSDRFSAERTGGSVSTLTIQRTQQEDSAVYLCASSVTGGTGNTIYFGEGSWLTVV.

The V gene is TRBV7-2, the J gene TRBJ2-1, with D possibly TRBD1 on 6 matching bases. CDR3 length equals 14 residues. The V end was cut by 0 bases, the J end by 9 bases, with 12 bases between. The germline gives CDR1 SGHTA, CDR2 FQGNSA. In DNA form, the CDR3 reads TGTGCCAGCAGCTTAGCCTACAGGGACGGTGAGCAGTTCTTC. Translated, it gives CASSLAYRDGEQFF. Drawing the rest from reference TRBV7-2 and TRBJ2-1, the complete variable domain is GAGVSQSPSNKVTEKGKDVELRCDPISGHTALYWYRQSLGQGLEFLIYFQGNSAPDKSGLPSDRFSAERTGGSVSTLTIQRTQQEDSAVYLCASSLAYRDGEQFFGPGTRLTVL.

The chain couples TRBV2 to TRBJ2-2; D remains unclear. The V gene lost 1 base and the J gene lost 0 bases, with 6 bases spanning the gap. The CDR3 covers 15 residues. The germline gives CDR1 SNHLY, CDR2 FYNNEI. In nucleotides, the CDR3 is TGTGCCAGCAGTGAAGAGTTACCGAACACCGGGGAGCTGTTTTTT. This translates into CASSEELPNTGELFF. Full variable domain (outside the CDR3, taken from reference TRBV2 and TRBJ2-2): EPEVTQTPSHQVTQMGQEVILRCVPISNHLYFYWYRQILGQKVEFLVSFYNNEISEKSEIFDDQFSVERPDGSNFTLKIRSTKLEDSAMYFCASSEELPNTGELFFGEGSRLTVL.

The V and J genes are TRBV5-6 and TRBJ2-2, with no clear D. The CDR3 runs 17 residues. Trimming pared 1 base from V and 0 bases from J, leaving 13 bases between. Germline lookup yields CDR1 SGHDT and CDR2 YYEEEE. CDR3 coding DNA: TGTGCCAGCAGCTTGCCTCGGGTTTTCGCGAACACCGGGGAGCTGTTTTTT. This gives the protein CASSLPRVFANTGELFF.

The rearrangement links TRBV14 to TRBJ2-3; no clear D gene. CDR1 is SGHDN and CDR2 is FVKESK in the germline V gene. V was trimmed by 6 bases and J by 0 bases, leaving 10 bases between them. The CDR3 is 14 residues long. CDR3 coding DNA: TGTGCCAGCAGAGAATGGCAGAGCACAGATACGCAGTATTTT. It is translated as CASREWQSTDTQYF. The variable domain in full, completed from reference TRBV14 and TRBJ2-3, reads EAGVTQFPSHSVIEKGQTVTLRCDPISGHDNLYWYRRVMGKEIKFLLHFVKESKQDESGMPNNRFLAERTGGTYSTLKVQPAELEDSGVYFCASREWQSTDTQYFGPGTRLTVL.

The rearrangement uses TRBV15 and TRBJ1-3; D not certain. Germline CDR1 and CDR2: LNHNV and YYDKDF (reference sequence). The CDR3 loop spans 15 amino acids. V lost 1 base and J 4 bases, leaving 11 bases between the germline ends. CDR3 residues: CATSRGAFEGNTIYF. The CDR3 DNA is TGTGCCACCAGCAGAGGGGCCTTCGAAGGAAACACCATATATTTT.

The chain recombines TRBV30 with TRBJ2-1, with D possibly matching TRBD2 (6 bases). With 0 bases removed from V and 3 bases from J, the gap between germline ends came to 12 bases. This CDR3 has 15 amino acids. The germline V gene has CDR1 GTSNPN and CDR2 SVGIG (reference sequence). This CDR3 reads CAWSVDSGVYNEQFF. CDR3 in DNA: TGTGCCTGGAGTGTCGATAGCGGAGTCTACAATGAGCAGTTCTTC.

The V and J genes are TRBV14 and TRBJ2-5, with D possibly called TRBD1 or TRBD2 (5 bases each). Germline CDR1 and CDR2: SGHDN and FVKESK. CDR3 length: 16 residues. The ends were cut back, 4 bases at V and 6 bases at J, with 21 bases in the middle. CDR3 DNA sequence: TGTGCCAGCAGCCGAAACACCGGGACGCCCACTCAGACCCAGTACTTC. Residues: CASSRNTGTPTQTQYF.